Below are 21 T cell receptor beta chains sequenced from a single sample in a study of T cells in Graves' hyperthyroidism and ophthalmopathy. Amplification of TCR beta CDR3 regions used RNA as the template. The TCR CDR3 was amplified in a first-round RT-PCR using the HTBI primer set. One entry per CDR3 protein, called by TCRdb with MiXCR from the multiplex PCR reads. The sample has approximately 600,000 distinct CDR3 sequences; 15% to 20% are singletons. The sample consisted of blood. These receptor sequences come from a woman aged 25 to 39 with Graves' hyperthyroidism.

This clonotype was counted only a few times. The chain couples TRBV3-1 to TRBJ2-2, with unresolved D. CDR1 and CDR2 (germline): LGHDT, YNNKEL (reference sequence). V lost 0 bases and J 6 bases, leaving 2 bases between the germline ends. This CDR3 region has 12 residues. CDR3 amino acids: CASSQDPGELFF. In nucleotides, the CDR3 is TGTGCCAGCAGCCAAGACCCCGGGGAGCTGTTTTTT. The whole variable domain, filled in from reference TRBV3-1 and TRBJ2-2, reads DTAVSQTPKYLVTQMGNDKSIKCEQNLGHDTMYWYKQDSKKFLKIMFSYNNKELIINETVPNRFSPKSPDKAHLNLHINSLELGDSAVYFCASSQDPGELFFGEGSRLTVL.

This clonotype was counted ten times or more. The chain links TRBV18 to TRBJ1-6; D is perhaps TRBD1 (6 bases). V lost 5 bases and J lost 14, with 13 bases in between. Germline CDR1 and CDR2: KGHSH and LQKENI. CDR3 size: 12 residues. The CDR3 loop is CASSTNRDSLHF. For the CDR3, the DNA is TGTGCCAGCTCAACCAACAGGGATTCCCTCCACTTT.

In this sample, this clonotype turned up many times. The chain uses TRBV20-1 and TRBJ2-7, with unresolved D. From germline, CDR1 is DFQATT and CDR2 SNEGSKA (reference sequence). Trimming took 4 bases from V and 0 from J, leaving 19 bases between them. The CDR3 consists of 16 residues. CDR3 sequence reads: CSATRSAETSSYEQYF. The CDR3 region has the DNA TGCAGTGCTACAAGGTCTGCAGAGACCAGCTCCTACGAGCAGTACTTC.

The chain employs TRBV7-8 and TRBJ2-2; 7 nucleotides match TRBD1. This CDR3 region has 19 residues. Germline CDR1 reads SGHVS; CDR2 reads FQNEAQ. J was trimmed by 6 bases and V by 6 bases; bases with no gene match: 22. The CDR3 loop reads CASRTDRARGSAPAGELFF. As DNA, the CDR3 is TGTGCCAGCAGAACTGACAGGGCTCGCGGGTCTGCGCCCGCCGGGGAGCTGTTTTTT.

This clonotype occurred many times. This chain connects TRBV7-8 to TRBJ1-2; 8 bases match TRBD1. The CDR3 totals 15 residues. The germline CDR1 and CDR2 sequences are SGHVS and FQNEAQ. V gave up 1 base and J gave up 4 bases; unmatched junction bases: 5. The CDR3 is CASSLVAGGVYGYTF. The DNA of the CDR3 is TGTGCCAGCAGCTTAGTTGCAGGGGGCGTCTATGGCTACACCTTC. Drawing the rest from reference TRBV7-8 and TRBJ1-2, the complete variable domain is GAGVSQSPRYKVAKRGQDVALRCDPISGHVSLFWYQQALGQGPEFLTYFQNEAQLDKSGLPSDRFFAERPEGSVSTLKIQRTQQEDSAVYLCASSLVAGGVYGYTFGSGTRLTVV.

The CDR3 DNA sequence: TGTGCCAGCAGTTACCGGGAGGGGAACACCGGGGAGCTGTTTTTT. Encoded protein: CASSYREGNTGELFF. This chain uses TRBV6-5 with TRBJ2-2, with TRBD2 matching over 8 bases. The length of the CDR3 is 15 residues. The germline CDR1 and CDR2 sequences are MNHEY and SVGAGI. J gave up 1 base and V 2 bases, and 0 bases lay outside the gene matches.

This chain links TRBV20-1 with TRBJ1-2, with a possible D match to TRBD1 (5 bases). Trimming took off 1 base at V and 5 bases at J, with 14 bases between the two ends. The CDR3 loop spans 14 amino acids. The germline V gene has CDR1 DFQATT and CDR2 SNEGSKA (reference sequence). The CDR3 DNA is TGCAGTGCTAGAGCCCGGATGGGACTTTATGGCTACACCTTC. Translating gives CSARARMGLYGYTF.

This clonotype has a count of ten or more. This chain links TRBV6-2 or TRBV6-3 with TRBJ1-1; TRBD1 agrees at 9 bases. Germline-derived CDR1 and CDR2 are MNHEY and SVGEGT. This CDR3 region has 13 residues. After removal of 5 bases from V and 4 bases from J, the junction contained 2 bases not matched to a gene. CDR3 DNA sequence: TGTGCCAGCAGTCGGACAGGGGTCACTGAAGCTTTCTTT. Translating it yields CASSRTGVTEAFF.

This clonotype occurred many times. This sequence joins TRBV5-1 and TRBJ1-1; no clear D. The CDR3 covers 12 residues. With 0 bases removed from V and 8 bases from J, the gap between germline ends came to 8 bases. In germline, CDR1 is SGHRS, CDR2 YFSETQ. The CDR3 reads CASSLAGREAFF. The DNA for the CDR3 is TGCGCCAGCAGCTTGGCCGGTCGGGAAGCTTTCTTT.

The chain links TRBV5-1 to TRBJ2-3, with 9 nucleotides matching TRBD1. This CDR3 region has 15 residues. Germline V CDR1 and CDR2: SGHRS, YFSETQ. The junction had 4 bases not matched to a gene; V was cut back by 0 bases and J by 5 bases. DNA for the CDR3: TGCGCCAGCAGCTTGGAGGGGACAGGGATAGATACGCAGTATTTT. This encodes CASSLEGTGIDTQYF.

This clonotype was observed many times. V gene TRBV12-3 or TRBV12-4 combines with J gene TRBJ2-1; D remains unclear. The V end was cut by 8 bases, the J end by 8 bases, with 10 bases between. The CDR3 is 11 amino acids. The CDR3 sequence: CASGSVYEQFF. The CDR3 bases are TGTGCCAGCGGCTCTGTCTATGAGCAGTTCTTC.

This clonotype was seen a handful of times. The chain combines TRBV20-1 with TRBJ2-7; D is ambiguous. Trimming stripped 1 base from V and 0 bases from J, with 4 bases between. The length of the CDR3 is 12 residues. Germline assignment: CDR1 DFQATT and CDR2 SNEGSKA (reference sequence). Here the CDR3 DNA reads TGCAGTGCTAGAGTGGACTCCTACGAGCAGTACTTC. Protein product: CSARVDSYEQYF.

This clonotype was observed a handful of times. The chain joins TRBV20-1 to TRBJ1-3, with 10 bases matching TRBD1. Looked up from germline, CDR1 is DFQATT and CDR2 is SNEGSKA (reference sequence). There are 14 residues in the CDR3. V shed 6 bases, J shed 4 bases, and the junction held 6 bases outside the gene matches. The CDR3 loop is CSAPGQGTGNTIYF. CDR3 bases: TGCAGTGCCCCGGGACAGGGGACCGGAAACACCATATATTTT.

This clonotype came up many times. The chain has TRBV20-1 and TRBJ1-1; D is possibly TRBD1 (5 bases). The CDR3 loop spans 15 amino acids. Trimming shortened V by 1 base and J by 2 bases, and 14 bases separated the two germline ends. Germline assignment: CDR1 DFQATT and CDR2 SNEGSKA (reference sequence). The CDR3, as DNA: TGCAGTGCTAGAGCCGACAGCGACCCTAACACTGAAGCTTTCTTT. Amino acid sequence: CSARADSDPNTEAFF.

This clonotype was observed at least ten times. The chain employs TRBV13 and TRBJ2-2, with a tentative D call TRBD1 (5 bases). The CDR3 has 15 amino acids. Trimming removed 5 bases at V and 0 bases at J, with 10 bases between. Germline loops: CDR1 PRHDT, CDR2 FYEKMQ (reference sequence). The CDR3: CASSPDRANTGELFF. In DNA, the CDR3 is TGTGCCAGCAGCCCAGACAGAGCGAACACCGGGGAGCTGTTTTTT.

This clonotype was observed at least ten times. The chain is built from TRBV28 and TRBJ1-5; D gene unclear. Between the trimmed V and J ends, which lost 7 bases and 3 bases, there was a span of 10 bases. The CDR3 covers 13 residues. CDR1 and CDR2 from the germline V gene are MDHEN and SYDVKM. DNA of the CDR3: TGTGCCAGCACCTCGGGGTACAATCAGCCCCAGCATTTT. Translated, it gives CASTSGYNQPQHF. The whole variable domain, filled in from reference TRBV28 and TRBJ1-5, reads DVKVTQSSRYLVKRTGEKVFLECVQDMDHENMFWYRQDPGLGLRLIYFSYDVKMKEKGDIPEGYSVSREKKERFSLILESASTNQTSMYLCASTSGYNQPQHFGDGTRLSIL.

This clonotype was seen repeatedly, ten times or more. The genes are TRBV6-1 and TRBJ1-2; D gene ambiguous. Trimming pared 5 bases from V and 4 bases from J, leaving 11 bases between. CDR3 length: 13 residues. The germline V gene encodes CDR1 MNHNS and CDR2 SASEGT. In DNA form, the CDR3 reads TGTGCCAGCAGTTTGCCGGGGAGCTATGGCTACACCTTC. Translated, it gives CASSLPGSYGYTF.

V is TRBV24-1 and J is TRBJ2-1, with TRBD1 matching 11 bases. Germline V gene sequence: CDR1 KGHDR, CDR2 SFDVKD. With V trimmed by 2 bases and J by 4 bases, 3 bases remained unmatched. This CDR3 has 16 residues. The CDR3 reads CATSDWTGGKYNEQFF. CDR3 bases: TGTGCCACCAGTGATTGGACAGGGGGCAAGTACAATGAGCAGTTCTTC.

To note about this clonotype: Possible read error: a much larger clone is one base away. The chain employs TRBV5-1 and TRBJ2-3; 10 bases match TRBD2. CDR1 and CDR2 (germline): SGHRS, YFSETQ. The CDR3 runs 17 residues. The CDR3 is CASSPFPSGSATGTQYF. The CDR3 DNA is TGCGCCAGCAGCCCTTTTCCTAGCGGGAGCGCCACAGGTACGCAGTATTTT.

This clonotype showed up just a few times. The chain carries TRBV30 and TRBJ2-2, with 7 positions matching TRBD2. With V trimmed by 3 bases and J by 6 bases, 7 bases remained unmatched. The length of the CDR3 is 14 residues. Germline CDR1 reads GTSNPN; CDR2 reads SVGIG (reference sequence). The CDR3 coding sequence is TGTGCCTGGAGGAGACTAGCTGGAGCCGGGGAGCTGTTTTTT. It codes for CAWRRLAGAGELFF.

This clonotype has ten or more counts. The chain recombines TRBV6-1 with TRBJ2-7; the match to TRBD1 covers 8 bases. Germline CDR1 MNHNS, CDR2 SASEGT. The CDR3 is 12 residues long. Trimming removed 8 bases from V and 5 bases from J; junction bases left unmatched: 5. CDR3 DNA: TGTGCCAGCGGACAGGGAGGCGACGAGCAGTACTTC. Translation: CASGQGGDEQYF.